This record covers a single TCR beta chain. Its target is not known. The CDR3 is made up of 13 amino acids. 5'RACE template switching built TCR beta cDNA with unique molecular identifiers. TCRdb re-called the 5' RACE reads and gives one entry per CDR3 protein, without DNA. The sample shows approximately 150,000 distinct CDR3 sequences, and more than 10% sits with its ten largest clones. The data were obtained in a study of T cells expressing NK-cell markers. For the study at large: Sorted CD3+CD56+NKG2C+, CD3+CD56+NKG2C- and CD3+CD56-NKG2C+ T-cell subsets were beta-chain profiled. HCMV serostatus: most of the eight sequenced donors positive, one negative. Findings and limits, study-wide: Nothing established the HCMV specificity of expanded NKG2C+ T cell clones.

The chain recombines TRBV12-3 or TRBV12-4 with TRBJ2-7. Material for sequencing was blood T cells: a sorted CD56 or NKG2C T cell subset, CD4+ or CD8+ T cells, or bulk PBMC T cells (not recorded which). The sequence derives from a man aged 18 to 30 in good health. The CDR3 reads CASSLSAAYEQYF.